The 10 T cell receptor beta chains in this list originate from one sample, sequenced in a study of identifying expanded T cells in peripheral blood. Profiling relied on immunoSEQ multiplex PCR, and the TCRdb table lists in-frame clones only, not all of them. The data contain 60,000 to 65,000 clones, about four fifths of them singletons. Sequencing input: blood. All receptors come from a person aged 18 to 70 in good health.

The chain combines TRBV28 with TRBJ2-2; 9 bases are shared with TRBD1. In germline, CDR1 is MDHEN, CDR2 SYDVKM. V shed 3 bases and J 6 bases; nucleotides not matched to a gene: 2. The CDR3 length is 14 residues. CDR3 sequence reads: CASSFWDRAGELFF. In DNA form, the CDR3 reads TGTGCCAGCAGTTTTTGGGACAGGGCCGGGGAGCTGTTTTTT. Full variable domain (remainder filled in from reference TRBV28 and TRBJ2-2): DVKVTQSSRYLVKRTGEKVFLECVQDMDHENMFWYRQDPGLGLRLIYFSYDVKMKEKGDIPEGYSVSREKKERFSLILESASTNQTSMYLCASSFWDRAGELFFGEGSRLTVL.

The chain carries TRBV30 and TRBJ2-1, with D unresolved. The CDR3 loop spans 11 amino acids. Germline V lookup: CDR1 GTSNPN, CDR2 SVGIG (reference sequence). Trimming took off 6 bases at V and 6 bases at J, with 9 bases between the two ends. This CDR3 reads CACSWGNEQFF. The CDR3 region has the DNA TGTGCCTGCTCCTGGGGCAATGAGCAGTTCTTC.

J is TRBJ2-3 and V is TRBV9; 8 positions match TRBD2. There are 16 residues in the CDR3. The germline V gene has CDR1 SGDLS and CDR2 YYNGEE. After removal of 3 bases from V and 6 bases from J, the junction contained 12 bases not matched to a gene. The DNA for the CDR3 is TGTGCCAGCAGCGGTAGGACTCGCGGGAGGTTGGATACGCAGTATTTT. Protein: CASSGRTRGRLDTQYF.

This chain joins TRBV6-1 and TRBJ2-7; 8 bases align to TRBD2. Germline V lookup: CDR1 MNHNS, CDR2 SASEGT. V was pared by 1 base and J by 2 bases, with 13 bases of the junction left unmatched. The CDR3 runs to 18 residues. In DNA, the CDR3 is TGTGCCAGCAGTGAAGACTACTTTGGGACTAGAGTTGCCTACGAGCAGTACGTC. Translated, it gives CASSEDYFGTRVAYEQYV.

This clone was seen a few times. V gene TRBV2 combines with J gene TRBJ2-2; 7 positions agree with TRBD1. The CDR3 extends over 16 amino acids. V dropped 4 bases and J dropped 4; count of bases not matched to a gene: 9. The germline CDR1 and CDR2 sequences are SNHLY and FYNNEI. CDR3 coding DNA: TGTGCCAGCAGTGCTGAGCGCCCAGGGGGCACCGGGGAGCTGTTTTTT. Protein sequence: CASSAERPGGTGELFF.

The chain joins TRBV20-1 to TRBJ1-1, with D possibly matching TRBD1 (6 bases). V lost 4 bases to trimming and J lost 6 bases, with 9 bases between them. CDR1 and CDR2 (germline): DFQATT, SNEGSKA (reference sequence). This CDR3 has 11 residues. The CDR3 region has the DNA TGCAGTGCTACAGGGGCCGCTGAAGCTTTCTTT. It encodes CSATGAAEAFF.

V usage is TRBV13 and J usage is TRBJ2-3; 8 positions match TRBD1. Germline V gene data show CDR1 as PRHDT and CDR2 as FYEKMQ (reference sequence). Losses at the gene ends were 7 bases for V and 2 bases for J; bases not matched to a gene: 8. The CDR3 extends over 15 amino acids. The CDR3 region has the DNA TGTGCCAGCAATTCCCAGGGGGCCTCCACAGATACGCAGTATTTT. This sequence encodes CASNSQGASTDTQYF.

This clone was recorded once. This chain links TRBV5-1 with TRBJ2-1; 13 bases are shared with TRBD2. The CDR3 runs to 15 residues. The germline gives CDR1 SGHRS, CDR2 YFSETQ. V lost 5 bases to trimming and J lost 8 bases; unmatched junction nucleotides: 7. CDR3 loop: CASRALAGGPHEQFF. CDR3 nucleotide sequence: TGCGCCAGCAGGGCACTAGCGGGAGGGCCCCATGAGCAGTTCTTC.

This clone was found a few times. The chain couples TRBV29-1 to TRBJ2-3; D uncertain. The CDR3 has 15 residues. The V gene lost 4 bases and the J gene lost 6 bases, with 20 bases spanning the gap. Germline V lookup: CDR1 SQVTM, CDR2 ANQGSEA. CDR3 amino acids: CSVVEELVLGDTQYF. DNA for the CDR3: TGCAGCGTTGTAGAGGAGTTGGTCCTGGGGGATACGCAGTATTTT.

The chain links TRBV6-6 to TRBJ1-2, with a possible D match to TRBD1 (6 bases). Germline loops: CDR1 MNHNY, CDR2 SVGAGI (reference sequence). This CDR3 contains 13 residues. The V end lost 5 bases, the J end lost 7 bases, and 14 bases lay between the germline ends. As DNA, the CDR3 is TGTGCCAGCAGTCCACGCGAAGGGGGTGGCTACACCTTC. Translation: CASSPREGGGYTF.